This entry lists 25 T cell receptor beta chains sequenced from one sample in a study of PD-1 blockade in mismatch repair-deficient tumors. Method: immunoSEQ multiplex PCR; TCRdb's copy keeps in-frame clones and lacks some. The repertoire holds 100,000 to 150,000 clones, with about nine tenths as singletons. The sample here was peripheral blood, taken approximately 71 weeks after starting pembrolizumab. The receptor set was obtained from an adult with mismatch repair-deficient cancer.

The CDR3 loop reads CAWSVQPQGARTF. As DNA, the CDR3 is TGTGCCTGGAGTGTCCAACCTCAGGGGGCGCGTACCTTC. The chain uses TRBV30 and TRBJ1-2, with TRBD1 matching 8 bases. The CDR3 contains 13 residues. Germline V gene sequence: CDR1 GTSNPN, CDR2 SVGIG (reference sequence). The V segment lost 0 bases and the J segment 14 bases; nucleotides outside the gene matches: 11.

The table lists this clone with a few counts. The rearrangement links TRBV5-1 to TRBJ1-2; 9 bases map to TRBD1. Germline CDR1 reads SGHRS; CDR2 reads YFSETQ. The CDR3 covers 15 residues. Trimming at V came to 0 bases and at J to 6 bases, leaving 6 bases not matched to a gene. CDR3: CASSLDRTGADGYTF. The CDR3 bases are TGCGCCAGCAGCTTGGACAGGACAGGGGCTGATGGCTACACCTTC.

The chain is built from TRBV28 and TRBJ2-7; D may be TRBD2 (6 bases). The germline CDR1 and CDR2 sequences are MDHEN and SYDVKM. This CDR3 region has 11 residues. Trimming left V 6 bases short and J 6 bases short, with 9 bases between. The CDR3 here is CASSRGSEQYF. The CDR3 nucleotides read TGTGCCAGCAGCCGGGGGTCCGAGCAGTACTTC.

The chain uses TRBV5-1 and TRBJ2-7, with D tentatively TRBD1 (8 bases). CDR3 length equals 16 residues. Germline CDR1 is SGHRS and CDR2 is YFSETQ. V lost 3 bases and J lost 3, with 19 bases in between. CDR3 loop: CASSSTGQASGYEQYF. The CDR3 bases are TGCGCCAGCAGCTCAACGGGACAGGCTAGCGGCTACGAGCAGTACTTC.

This chain links TRBV6-4 with TRBJ2-3, with 7 bases identical to TRBD2. The CDR3 covers 15 residues. V was pared by 3 bases and J by 4 bases, with 7 bases of the junction left unmatched. Germline CDR1 is MRHNA and CDR2 is SNTAGT. In DNA, the CDR3 is TGTGCCAGCAGTGAATGGGGCGGGAGCTCAGATACGCAGTATTTT. The encoded protein is CASSEWGGSSDTQYF.

The V call is TRBV11-3, the J call TRBJ1-1; a possible D gene is TRBD1 (6 bases). This CDR3 contains 14 residues. Per germline, CDR1 SGHNT and CDR2 YENEEA. Trimming stripped 2 bases from V and 6 bases from J, with 13 bases between. DNA of the CDR3: TGTGCCAGCAGCTTAATGTTGGGGGCGGCTGAAGCTTTCTTT. Translation: CASSLMLGAAEAFF.

This chain joins TRBV10-3 and TRBJ2-3; 7 bases match TRBD1. Trimming removed 10 bases from V and 1 base from J; junction bases left unmatched: 11. The CDR3 covers 15 residues. CDR1 is ENHRY, CDR2 SYGVKD, per germline. The CDR3 nucleotides are TGTGCCACGAGACAGGGCTTGGACGGCACAGATACGCAGTATTTT. Translation gives CATRQGLDGTDTQYF.

The V gene is TRBV6-5, the J gene TRBJ1-1; possible D gene TRBD1, 6 bases. Trimming removed 6 bases from V and 4 bases from J, with 12 bases in between. CDR3 length equals 13 residues. CDR1 is MNHEY, CDR2 SVGAGI, per germline. The CDR3 is CASRAGQLTEAFF. Written as DNA, the CDR3 is TGTGCCAGCAGGGCTGGACAGCTCACTGAAGCTTTCTTT.

This clone appeared once. This rearrangement joins TRBV30 to TRBJ2-2, with 7 bases aligning to TRBD2. The CDR3 is made up of 16 amino acids. CDR1 is GTSNPN, CDR2 SVGIG, per germline (reference sequence). After removal of 3 bases from V and 5 bases from J, the junction contained 12 bases not matched to a gene. DNA of the CDR3: TGTGCCTGGAGAGAAAAGAGCGGGAACCGGACCGGGGAGCTGTTTTTT. Its protein product is CAWREKSGNRTGELFF.

The rearrangement joins TRBV18 to TRBJ1-5, with 8 bases fitting TRBD1. The germline CDR1 and CDR2 sequences are KGHSH and LQKENI. V trimming: 5 bases; J trimming: 2 bases; junction bases outside the gene matches: 14. The CDR3 spans 18 residues. CDR3 DNA: TGTGCCAGCTCAGCTTCAGGGGGCTGGCCTTTAGGCAATCAGCCCCAGCATTTT. Its translation: CASSASGGWPLGNQPQHF.

This clone was seen just once. V gene TRBV9 combines with J gene TRBJ2-1; the match to TRBD1 covers 7 bases. Germline CDR1 and CDR2: SGDLS and YYNGEE. The CDR3 covers 17 residues. Trimming at V came to 3 bases and at J to 9 bases, leaving 18 bases not matched to a gene. This CDR3 is CASSGGPDRFLFGEQFF. The CDR3 bases are TGTGCCAGCAGCGGGGGGCCGGACAGGTTTCTTTTCGGTGAGCAGTTCTTC.

This rearrangement joins TRBV5-1 to TRBJ1-4; D uncertain. Germline V gene sequence: CDR1 SGHRS, CDR2 YFSETQ. V was shortened by 1 base and J by 7 bases, with 14 bases between the two germline ends. The CDR3 totals 15 residues. The CDR3 DNA reads as TGCGCCAGCAGCTTGAATAGGGCCGGAGGTGAAAAACTGTTTTTT. This codes for CASSLNRAGGEKLFF.

The chain couples TRBV7-9 to TRBJ2-1; 14 bases align to TRBD2. The CDR3 is 19 amino acids. CDR1 is SEHNR and CDR2 is FQNEAQ in the germline V gene (reference sequence). The J segment lost 5 bases and the V segment lost 3 bases, leaving 12 bases of the junction unmatched. This CDR3 is CASSFGTSGRRLQHNEQFF. The DNA of the CDR3 is TGTGCCAGCAGCTTCGGGACTAGCGGGAGAAGGCTCCAGCACAATGAGCAGTTCTTC.

The chain couples TRBV4-3 to TRBJ2-2, with 7 bases lining up with TRBD2. Per germline, CDR1 LGHNA and CDR2 YSLEER. This CDR3 spans 16 amino acids. Trimming removed 0 bases from V and 4 bases from J; junction bases left unmatched: 5. The CDR3 DNA is TGCGCCAGCAGCCAAGATGTGGGGGGGTTCACCGGGGAGCTGTTTTTT. Amino acids: CASSQDVGGFTGELFF.

This clone has more than one count but fewer than ten. The rearrangement uses TRBV19 and TRBJ1-1, with no clear D. The V end lost 6 bases, the J end lost 2 bases, and 7 bases lay between the germline ends. The CDR3 length is 12 residues. Per germline, CDR1 LNHDA and CDR2 SQIVND (reference sequence). This CDR3 is CASRLSNTEAFF. In DNA, the CDR3 is TGTGCCAGTAGACTCAGCAACACTGAAGCTTTCTTT.

The chain joins TRBV11-3 to TRBJ2-7; D may be TRBD1 (6 bases). CDR3 length: 12 residues. Germline-derived CDR1 and CDR2 are SGHNT and YENEEA. V was pared by 6 bases and J by 6 bases, with 12 bases between. The CDR3 protein is CASSPRGSEQYF. For the CDR3, the DNA is TGTGCCAGCAGTCCCAGGGGATCCGAGCAGTACTTC.

The rearrangement links TRBV5-5 to TRBJ2-7; D not certain. This CDR3 is 13 amino acids long. CDR1 is SGHKS and CDR2 is YYEKEE in the germline V gene (reference sequence). V gave up 5 bases and J gave up 0 bases, with 9 bases separating them. The CDR3 DNA reads as TGTGCCAGCAGTTGGCCATCCTCCTACGAGCAGTACTTC. Translated: CASSWPSSYEQYF.

The V gene is TRBV19, the J gene TRBJ2-1, with D maybe TRBD1 (6 bases). V was shortened by 1 base and J by 12 bases, with 13 bases between the two germline ends. This CDR3 region has 13 residues. Per germline, CDR1 LNHDA and CDR2 SQIVND (reference sequence). DNA of the CDR3: TGTGCCAGTAGTATAGTAGCAGGGGACGGGCAGTTCTTC. Translated: CASSIVAGDGQFF.

V is TRBV29-1 and J is TRBJ2-7; 8 positions agree with TRBD2. Germline values: CDR1 SQVTM, CDR2 ANQGSEA. The V segment lost 6 bases and the J segment 3 bases; nucleotides outside the gene matches: 10. CDR3 size: 14 residues. CDR3 nucleotides: TGCAGCGTCACGGCAAGCGGGAGTCTCTACGAGCAGTACTTC. Its protein is CSVTASGSLYEQYF.

The chain is built from TRBV28 and TRBJ2-1, with 13 bases lining up with TRBD2. Trimming removed 4 bases from V and 3 bases from J; junction bases left unmatched: 21. CDR1 and CDR2 (germline): MDHEN, SYDVKM. The CDR3 contains 22 residues. CDR3 sequence (DNA): TGTGCCAGCAGTTACCCAGGGCTACTAGCGGGAGGGCCGGACAGCCTCTACAATGAGCAGTTCTTC. Translating it yields CASSYPGLLAGGPDSLYNEQFF. Full variable domain (outside the CDR3, taken from reference TRBV28 and TRBJ2-1): DVKVTQSSRYLVKRTGEKVFLECVQDMDHENMFWYRQDPGLGLRLIYFSYDVKMKEKGDIPEGYSVSREKKERFSLILESASTNQTSMYLCASSYPGLLAGGPDSLYNEQFFGPGTRLTVL.

This sequence joins TRBV5-1 and TRBJ2-3; D not certain. V lost 5 bases and J lost 2, with 9 bases in between. This CDR3 has 13 amino acids. Germline-derived CDR1 and CDR2 are SGHRS and YFSETQ. CDR3 in amino acids: CASRAPPTDTQYF. The DNA for the CDR3 is TGCGCCAGCAGGGCACCACCCACAGATACGCAGTATTTT. Full variable domain (remainder filled in from reference TRBV5-1 and TRBJ2-3): KAGVTQTPRYLIKTRGQQVTLSCSPISGHRSVSWYQQTPGQGLQFLFEYFSETQRNKGNFPGRFSGRQFSNSRSEMNVSTLELGDSALYLCASRAPPTDTQYFGPGTRLTVL.

The chain is built from TRBV29-1 and TRBJ2-7; TRBD1 aligns across 7 bases. The CDR3 is made up of 13 amino acids. Germline assignment: CDR1 SQVTM and CDR2 ANQGSEA. With V trimmed by 3 bases and J by 4 bases, 6 bases remained unmatched. CDR3 in amino acids: CSVDAGQDYEQYF. In DNA form, the CDR3 reads TGCAGCGTTGATGCCGGACAGGATTACGAGCAGTACTTC.

The V and J genes are TRBV5-6 and TRBJ2-5, with 8 bases lining up with TRBD1. The CDR3 totals 14 residues. Trimming at V came to 4 bases and at J to 3 bases, leaving 5 bases not matched to a gene. Germline CDR1 and CDR2: SGHDT and YYEEEE. CDR3 DNA: TGTGCCAGCAGCGAAGGGACAGGAGAAGAGACCCAGTACTTC. The encoded protein is CASSEGTGEETQYF.

V is TRBV7-9 and J is TRBJ2-1; D gene ambiguous. The CDR3 runs to 13 residues. The germline V and J ends were trimmed by 3 bases and 5 bases, with 8 bases remaining between them. The germline V gene has CDR1 SEHNR and CDR2 FQNEAQ (reference sequence). This CDR3 reads CASSFVQDNEQFF. The CDR3 DNA is TGTGCCAGCAGCTTCGTGCAAGACAATGAGCAGTTCTTC.

The rearrangement joins TRBV5-4 to TRBJ2-5; possible D gene TRBD1, 6 bases. CDR3 length: 14 amino acids. With 3 bases removed from V and 3 bases from J, the gap between germline ends came to 12 bases. From germline, CDR1 is SGHNT and CDR2 YYREEE (reference sequence). Here the CDR3 reads CASSYGQTKETQYF. CDR3 nucleotide sequence: TGTGCCAGCAGCTATGGACAGACTAAAGAGACCCAGTACTTC.